This record looks at one T cell receptor beta chain sequence and its context. The antigen it binds to is not known. Nothing much larger sits one base from this clone, and base qualities are not available. The sample comes from a study of human T cells and chemical hapten exposure (dated by TCRdb to the early 2020s). Context from the whole study: For sensitization, 2% DPC in acetone was applied to a 2 cm by 2 cm area of upper inner arm skin. Most of the patients in the cohort were female, and the cohort covered alopecia areata with under or over 50% scalp involvement, alopecia totalis and alopecia universalis. Libraries were combined into a pool for sequencing, and differences in TCR yield between samples came mainly from small differences in library volumes within the pool. Patch testing was performed on the upper back with Finn chambers containing 0.01% DPC, and the patch tests were scored after 6 days according to International Contact Dermatitis Research Group standards. The study tracked peripheral blood TCR repertoire changes in vivo during primary and secondary sensitization to the hapten diphenylcyclopropenone (DPC) in alopecia patients. Patients additionally received weekly therapeutic DPC doses to the scalp throughout the approximately 22-week study period. Blood was sampled from patients pre-sensitization (week 0) and at 2, 6 and about 24 weeks after DPC sensitization. Blood for TCR sequencing was provided by twenty-nine alopecia patients at one to four time points (pre-sensitization, 2, 6 and 24 weeks).

Library generation was performed with RACE. Sequencing instrument: NextSeq 500. Library preparation attached unique molecular identifiers to individual cDNA molecules for quantitative, reproducible TCR counting. Both TCR alpha and TCR beta chains were sequenced from each blood RNA sample. The paper's data handling went like this. The median number of TCRs per sample was over 85,000, ranging from about 23,224 to 700,000. The Decombinator software suite was used to annotate V, J and CDR3 in the TCR reads. Every sample was subsampled to the same number of TCRs (28,000) for the PS versus PT1 abundance plots. TCRs were defined as expanded if absent before sensitization and observed at least eight times at the 2-week time point. TCRdb cleaned the public reads at Q25 with fastp, built clones with MiXCR and kept in-frame beta chains. Each entry is one CDR3 protein sequence, shown with its most common DNA and genes. TCRdb assigned the V and J calls; the authors' analysis was not used. The sample records 100,000 or so distinct CDR3 sequences, 30% to 35% of which are singletons. The ten largest clones add up to around 2.8% of the sample.

Overall study outcomes, separate from this receptor: All patients had alopecia, a presumed autoimmune disease, so their immune response might differ from that of healthy individuals. The number of TCRs above 1 in 1000 frequency did not change with DPC sensitization; there was no evidence of global repertoire structure alterations. Patch test score correlated positively with the number of PT1 expanded TCRs, reaching significance at thresholds 8, 16 and 32 but not at 4. Repeated subsampling changed both the strength of the expansion versus patch-test correlation and the threshold at which that correlation became significant. Compared with pre-sensitization or healthy control sets, expanded TCRs formed significantly more large CDR3 similarity clusters, which is consistent with antigen-driven responses.

Clipping removes 7 bases from V and 4 bases from J, with 13 as the unmatched junction base count. The germline V gene yields MNHEY for CDR1 and SVGEGT for CDR2. Spanning cysteine to phenylalanine, the CDR3 consists of 16 amino acids. The CDR3 DNA has 48 bases and is translated from base 1. The meaning of the sample's time point label: patch test 3, about 24 weeks after DPC sensitization. Explained via the paper, the treatment or condition label denotes: therapeutic diphenylcyclopropenone sensitization with weekly scalp DPC. Blood at each patch-test visit was drawn before the patch test was applied. Eligible patients were aged 18 to 70, diagnosed with alopecia, deemed suitable for DPC therapy, and excluded if pregnant. Total RNA was extracted from unfractionated whole blood collected in Tempus Blood RNA tubes.

The V and J segments used are TRBV6-2 or TRBV6-3 and TRBJ1-2, and TRBD1 matches 9 of the central bases. Here the sequenced sample was whole blood, taken in connection with sensitization to the hapten diphenylcyclopropenone (DPC). The receptor was isolated from a man aged 40-50 years with alopecia areata. Some clones in this sample may be carry-over from other donors' samples. The DNA sequence is TGTGCCAGCACCACCGGGACAGGGCGTATAGGCTATGGCTACACCTTC. Its product reads: CASTTGTGRIGYGYTF.